This T cell receptor beta chain was retrieved from a study of cytomegalovirus exposure and HLA in healthy donors. The method was immunoSEQ multiplex PCR; TCRdb's version includes in-frame clones alone and lacks a portion of them. The sample shows roughly 100,000 clones, approximately 90% of them seen only once. The V end was cut by 1 base, the J end by 2 bases, with 11 bases between. Per germline, CDR1 SEHNR and CDR2 FQNEAQ (reference sequence). CDR3 length: 15 amino acids. While the first cohort had 700 or so subjects, the donors belonged to the separate validation cohort of over a hundred subjects.

Input material: PBMCs. The chain links TRBV7-9 to TRBJ1-1; the D is unclear. This sequence was found in a woman aged 18-29 years in good health and CMV-seropositive. The DNA of the CDR3 is TGTGCCAGCAGCTTAGGTTTGGCAGATAACACTGAAGCTTTCTTT. Translating gives CASSLGLADNTEAFF.